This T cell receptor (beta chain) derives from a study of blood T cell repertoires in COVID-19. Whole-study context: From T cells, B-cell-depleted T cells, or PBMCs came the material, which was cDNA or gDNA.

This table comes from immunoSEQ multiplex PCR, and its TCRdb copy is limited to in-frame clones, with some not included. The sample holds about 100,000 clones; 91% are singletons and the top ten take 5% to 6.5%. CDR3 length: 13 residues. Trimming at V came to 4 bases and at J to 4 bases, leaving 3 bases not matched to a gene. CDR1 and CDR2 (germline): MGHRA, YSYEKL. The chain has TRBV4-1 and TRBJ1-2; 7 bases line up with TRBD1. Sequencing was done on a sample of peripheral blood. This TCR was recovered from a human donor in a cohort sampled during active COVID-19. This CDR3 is CASSLGTAYGYTF. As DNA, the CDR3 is TGCGCCAGCAGCCTCGGGACAGCCTATGGCTACACCTTC.